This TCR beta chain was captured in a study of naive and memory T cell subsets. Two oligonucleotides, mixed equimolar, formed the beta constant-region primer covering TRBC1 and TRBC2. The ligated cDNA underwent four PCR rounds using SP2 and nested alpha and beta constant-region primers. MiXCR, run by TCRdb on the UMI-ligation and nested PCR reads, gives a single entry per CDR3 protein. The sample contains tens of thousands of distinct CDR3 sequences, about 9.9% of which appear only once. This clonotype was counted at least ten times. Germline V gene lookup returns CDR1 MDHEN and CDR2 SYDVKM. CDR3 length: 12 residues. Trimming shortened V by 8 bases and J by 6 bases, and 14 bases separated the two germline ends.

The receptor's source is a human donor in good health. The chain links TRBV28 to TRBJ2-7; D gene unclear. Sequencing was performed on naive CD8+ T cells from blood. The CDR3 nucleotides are TGTGCCAGCGGGCGATACAGCCTCGAGCAGTACTTC. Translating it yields CASGRYSLEQYF.